The text below deals with one TCR beta chain. The data were taken from a study of T cells in tuberculosis. Germline V lookup: CDR1 SNHLY, CDR2 FYNNEI. CDR3 length equals 14 residues. Trimming removed 3 bases from V and 9 bases from J, with 12 bases in between. Profiled with immunoSEQ multiplex PCR; TCRdb holds only in-frame clones, not every one. The sample yields about 29,000 clones, 90% seen once. The source of this sequence is a donor aged 10-30 years with latent tuberculosis or without tuberculosis infection. Sequencing was done on a sample of PBMCs. The chain combines TRBV2 with TRBJ1-6; perhaps TRBD1 as D (5 bases). In DNA, the CDR3 is TGTGCCAGCAGTGACCGGCAGGGCGGTTCACCCCTCCACTTT. Protein product: CASSDRQGGSPLHF. The full variable domain, completed using reference TRBV2 and TRBJ1-6, is EPEVTQTPSHQVTQMGQEVILRCVPISNHLYFYWYRQILGQKVEFLVSFYNNEISEKSEIFDDQFSVERPDGSNFTLKIRSTKLEDSAMYFCASSDRQGGSPLHFGNGTRLTVT.